This is a list of T cell receptor beta chains from one sample in a study of blood T cells in healthy people across ages. TCRdb re-analysed the 5' RACE reads in MiXCR, keeping a single row per CDR3 protein. Among over 950,000 distinct CDR3 sequences listed, approximately 38% were seen once. The specimen sequenced was blood. These receptor sequences come from a man between 18 and 29 years old in good health. CDR3s include the opening cysteine and the closing phenylalanine or tryptophan. The D gene is left open where the match is weak. The listing skips clone size in some rows; elsewhere it reads once, few, many or a size class.

>-|TRBD2|TRBJ2-1|TRBV7-2
CASSLASGVYNEQFF
TGTGCCAGCAGCTTAGCTAGCGGGGTTTACAATGAGCAGTTCTTC
>-|-|TRBJ1-6|TRBV20-1
CSARQTNSPLHF
TGCAGTGCCAGACAGACTAATTCACCCCTCCACTTT
>-|-|TRBJ2-1|TRBV2
CASRADSYKEQFF
TGTGCCAGCAGAGCGGACAGTTACAAGGAGCAGTTCTTC
>-|-|TRBJ1-2|TRBV7-2
CASSLATCGYTF
TGTGCCAGCAGCTTAGCGACATGTGGCTACACCTTC
>many|-|TRBJ2-7|TRBV20-1
CSAQLPGVYEQYF
TGCAGTGCTCAACTCCCGGGGGTCTACGAGCAGTACTTC
>-|-|TRBJ2-7|TRBV20-1
CSASGPSRDEQYF
TGCAGTGCGAGTGGACCGTCTAGGGATGAGCAGTACTTC
>-|-|TRBJ2-7|TRBV6-6
CASSDDRNYEQYF
TGTGCCAGCAGTGACGACAGGAACTACGAGCAGTACTTC
>few|-|TRBJ1-4|TRBV21-1
CASNKLGPAGRTTNEKLFF
TGTGCCAGCAATAAACTCGGGCCCGCCGGAAGGACAACTAATGAAAAACTGTTTTTT
>many|-|TRBJ2-3|TRBV27
CASSRDTNTDTQYF
TGTGCCAGCAGCCGGGACACCAACACAGATACGCAGTATTTT
>-|-|TRBJ1-2|TRBV7-9
CASSSLPGANYGYTF
TGTGCCAGCAGCTCATTACCAGGGGCTAACTATGGCTACACCTTC
>-|-|TRBJ2-3|TRBV12-3/TRBV12-4
CASSLQGFDTQYF
TGTGCCAGCAGCTTACAGGGATTCGATACGCAGTATTTT
>-|TRBD1|TRBJ1-2|TRBV5-1
CASRPGTGRVNYGYTF
TGCGCCAGCAGACCCGGGACAGGGCGAGTTAACTATGGCTACACCTTC
>-|-|TRBJ2-1|TRBV7-3
CASSPSSGPYNEQFF
TGTGCCAGCAGCCCCTCCTCGGGACCCTACAATGAGCAGTTCTTC
>-|TRBD1|TRBJ1-2|TRBV27
CASSLGAGGSYGYTF
TGTGCCAGCAGTTTAGGGGCAGGGGGAAGCTATGGCTACACCTTC
>-|-|TRBJ1-6|TRBV5-1
CASSFGRVDSPLHF
TGCGCCAGCAGCTTCGGCAGGGTAGATTCACCCCTCCACTTT
>many|TRBD2|TRBJ2-7|TRBV7-2
CASSTRGAGLGEQYF
TGTGCCAGCAGCACTAGAGGGGCAGGACTAGGCGAGCAGTACTTC
>-|-|TRBJ2-5|TRBV7-9
CASSSTKGLNEQYF
TGTGCCAGCAGCTCGACCAAGGGTCTCAATGAGCAGTACTTC
>-|TRBD1|TRBJ2-3|TRBV2
CARGQGTDTQYF
TGTGCCAGGGGACAGGGCACAGATACGCAGTATTTT
>once|-|TRBJ1-5|TRBV6-2/TRBV6-3
CASSFGLGQPRHF
TGTGCCAGCAGTTTCGGACTTGGGCAGCCCCGGCATTTT
>-|TRBD1|TRBJ1-6|TRBV9
CASSGDRASYSPLHF
TGTGCCAGCAGCGGCGACAGGGCGTCCTATTCACCCCTCCACTTT
>few|-|TRBJ2-7|TRBV12-3/TRBV12-4
CASSSPGLTYEQYF
TGTGCCAGCAGCTCACCCGGGTTAACCTACGAGCAGTACTTC
>few|TRBD2|TRBJ2-3|TRBV14
CASSQYPGGHEDTQYF
TGTGCCAGCAGCCAGTATCCGGGGGGGCATGAAGATACGCAGTATTTT
>few|-|TRBJ2-5|TRBV27
CASSSPPKTQYF
TGTGCCAGCAGTTCCCCCCCAAAGACCCAGTACTTC
>few|TRBD1|TRBJ1-1|TRBV11-1
CASSRAGGFTEAFF
TGTGCCAGCAGCCGAGCAGGGGGCTTCACTGAAGCTTTCTTT
>-|TRBD1|TRBJ2-3|TRBV29-1
CSVPAGTGADTQYF
TGCAGCGTCCCGGCAGGGACAGGGGCCGATACGCAGTATTTT
>many|-|TRBJ1-2|TRBV6-5
CASSRGSYGYTF
TGTGCCAGCAGTAGGGGTAGCTATGGCTACACCTTC
>-|-|TRBJ1-2|TRBV20-1
CRPAGTNYGYTF
TGCAGACCCGCAGGAACTAACTATGGCTACACCTTC
>-|-|TRBJ1-5|TRBV20-1
CSARAGFWDKSNQPQHF
TGCAGTGCTAGGGCGGGGTTCTGGGATAAGAGCAATCAGCCCCAGCATTTT
>-|TRBD1|TRBJ1-4|TRBV7-9
CASSPEGTANEKLFF
TGTGCCAGCAGCCCAGAGGGGACAGCAAATGAAAAACTGTTTTTT
>few|-|TRBJ1-4|TRBV4-3
CASSQGSGTRGEKLFF
TGCGCCAGCAGCCAAGGCTCCGGGACACGTGGGGAAAAACTGTTTTTT
>few|TRBD2|TRBJ2-7|TRBV20-1
CSADQLAGGNEQYF
TGCAGTGCCGACCAGCTAGCGGGGGGGAACGAGCAGTACTTC
>few|TRBD1|TRBJ2-3|TRBV5-1
CASSGTGTGDTDTQYF
TGCGCCAGCAGCGGCACCGGGACAGGGGACACAGATACGCAGTATTTT
>-|TRBD1|TRBJ2-7|TRBV9
CASSPRTGANEQYF
TGTGCCAGCAGCCCTCGGACAGGGGCAAACGAGCAGTACTTC
>-|-|TRBJ2-1|TRBV10-3
CAISVGGGTYNEQFF
TGTGCCATCAGTGTAGGAGGGGGAACCTACAATGAGCAGTTCTTC
>-|-|TRBJ2-1|TRBV27
CASSHRDNYNEQFF
TGTGCCAGCAGTCACCGGGACAACTACAATGAGCAGTTCTTC
>few|-|TRBJ1-1|TRBV29-1
CSVGMWNTEAFF
TGCAGCGTTGGAATGTGGAACACTGAAGCTTTCTTT
>-|-|TRBJ1-1|TRBV11-3
CASNTLHGTEAFF
TGTGCCAGCAACACGTTGCACGGCACTGAAGCTTTCTTT
>few|-|TRBJ1-4|TRBV20-1
CSAWGLNEKLFF
TGCAGCGCTTGGGGATTGAATGAAAAACTGTTTTTT
>-|-|TRBJ1-2|TRBV6-5
CASSPELGIAGYTF
TGTGCCAGCAGCCCCGAATTAGGGATCGCTGGCTACACCTTC
>few|-|TRBJ2-1|TRBV5-1
CASSLAGAGSYNEQFF
TGCGCCAGCAGCTTGGCGGGGGCAGGCTCCTACAATGAGCAGTTCTTC
>-|-|TRBJ1-4|TRBV6-1
CASSHTAPGGLANEKLFF
TGTGCCAGCAGCCACACCGCCCCGGGGGGGCTAGCTAATGAAAAACTGTTTTTT
>-|TRBD1|TRBJ1-2|TRBV20-1
CSAWTGTSNYGYTF
TGCAGTGCTTGGACAGGAACCTCTAACTATGGCTACACCTTC
>-|TRBD1|TRBJ1-2|TRBV5-1
CASSYSGTEALTNYGYTF
TGCGCCAGCAGCTACTCCGGGACAGAAGCGTTAACCAACTATGGCTACACCTTC
>-|TRBD1|TRBJ1-5|TRBV6-2/TRBV6-3
CASSYYRGENQPQHF
TGTGCCAGCAGTTACTACAGGGGAGAAAATCAGCCCCAGCATTTT
>few|-|TRBJ1-2|TRBV11-2
CASSPPGQPYGYTF
TGTGCCAGCAGCCCCCCCGGACAGCCCTATGGCTACACCTTC
>-|-|TRBJ2-3|TRBV24-1
CATSDFGTVSTDTQYF
TGTGCCACCAGTGATTTCGGGACGGTAAGCACAGATACGCAGTATTTT
>-|-|TRBJ2-7|TRBV29-1
CSVVGVSRYEQYF
TGCAGCGTTGTAGGGGTTAGTCGGTATGAGCAGTACTTC
>-|-|TRBJ2-5|TRBV2
CTSSEISRTQYF
TGTACCAGCAGTGAAATCAGCCGGACCCAGTACTTC
>-|-|TRBJ2-5|TRBV6-2/TRBV6-3
CASSYSKTQETQYF
TGTGCCAGCAGTTACTCGAAGACCCAAGAGACCCAGTACTTC